What follows are 16 T cell receptor beta chains derived from one specimen sequenced in a study of cytomegalovirus exposure and HLA in healthy donors. PCR amplification relied on 60 Vbeta primers (plus 13 Jbeta primers). This table comes from immunoSEQ multiplex PCR, and its TCRdb copy is limited to in-frame clones, with some not included. The sample lists under 150,000 clones, about 74% occurring once. Sequencing was carried out using PBMCs. These receptors all come from a woman aged 45-60 years in good health and CMV-seronegative.

The CDR3 nucleotides are TGTGCCATCAGTGATTCGCATACCGGGGGGGAGACCCAGTACTTC. Protein product: CAISDSHTGGETQYF. The chain carries TRBV10-3 and TRBJ2-5, with 7 bases fitting TRBD2. The CDR3 covers 15 residues. J gave up 5 bases and V 3 bases, and 9 bases lay outside the gene matches. Per the germline V gene, CDR1 is ENHRY and CDR2 is SYGVKD.

Comments on this clone: Additional DNA sequences in this sample encode the identical CDR3. The gene calls are TRBV7-2 and TRBJ2-5, with 10 bases that match TRBD2. Germline-derived CDR1 and CDR2 are SGHTA and FQGNSA. The CDR3 is 16 amino acids. V was clipped by 1 base and J by 1 base; unmatched bases: 3. The CDR3 bases are TGTGCCAGCAGCTTAGGAAGCGGGGGGGGCCAAGAGACCCAGTACTTC. The encoded protein is CASSLGSGGGQETQYF.

The table lists this clone with a count of one. This chain joins TRBV28 and TRBJ1-2; 9 bases map to TRBD1. V was pared by 6 bases and J by 2 bases, with 7 bases of the junction left unmatched. This CDR3 spans 15 amino acids. CDR1 is MDHEN, CDR2 SYDVKM, per germline. The CDR3 bases are TGTGCCAGCAGGAGACCCGGGACAGGGAACTATGGCTACACCTTC. Protein sequence: CASRRPGTGNYGYTF.

This clone was seen more than once but under ten times. The chain employs TRBV19 and TRBJ1-2; TRBD1 might be the D (6 bases). Germline lookup yields CDR1 LNHDA and CDR2 SQIVND (reference sequence). The CDR3 is made up of 13 amino acids. The ends were cut back, 6 bases at V and 4 bases at J, with 12 bases in the middle. The DNA for the CDR3 is TGTGCCAGTAGCAACAGGGCCCTCTATGGCTACACCTTC. Translated, it gives CASSNRALYGYTF.

The gene calls are TRBV29-1 and TRBJ2-7; TRBD1 matches 9 bases. Germline V gives CDR1 SQVTM, CDR2 ANQGSEA. V lost 6 bases and J lost 2; bases outside the gene matches: 5. This CDR3 has 13 residues. The CDR3 here is CSVTRQGAYEQYF. In nucleotides, the CDR3 is TGCAGCGTGACCAGACAGGGGGCCTACGAGCAGTACTTC.

The J gene is TRBJ2-5, the V gene TRBV5-4; TRBD2 might be the D (5 bases). CDR3 length: 13 amino acids. Between the trimmed V and J ends, which lost 4 bases and 5 bases, there was a span of 12 bases. Germline assignment: CDR1 SGHNT and CDR2 YYREEE (reference sequence). DNA for the CDR3: TGTGCCAGCAGCATGGACTTTCGTGAGACCCAGTACTTC. This sequence encodes CASSMDFRETQYF.

This chain uses TRBV5-1 with TRBJ2-1; 11 bases are a match to TRBD2. Per germline, CDR1 SGHRS and CDR2 YFSETQ. J lost 6 bases, V lost 0 bases, and 11 bases had no gene match. This CDR3 region has 18 residues. The CDR3 protein is CASSLGLAGGIIGNEQFF. The CDR3 DNA reads TGCGCCAGCAGCTTGGGGCTAGCGGGGGGTATAATAGGCAATGAGCAGTTCTTC.

This clone was seen only once. The chain employs TRBV11-2 and TRBJ2-7, with D hard to call. The CDR3 consists of 14 residues. The germline V and J ends were trimmed by 6 bases and 1 base, with 13 bases remaining between them. CDR1 and CDR2 (germline): SGHAT, FQNNGV. The CDR3 loop is CASRAVNSSYEQYF. For the CDR3, the DNA is TGTGCCAGCAGAGCCGTAAATTCATCCTACGAGCAGTACTTC. Full variable domain (outside the CDR3, taken from reference TRBV11-2 and TRBJ2-7): EAGVAQSPRYKIIEKRQSVAFWCNPISGHATLYWYQQILGQGPKLLIQFQNNGVVDDSQLPKDRFSAERLKGVDSTLKIQPAKLEDSAVYLCASRAVNSSYEQYFGPGTRLTVT.

The chain recombines TRBV4-3 with TRBJ1-4; TRBD1 aligns across 10 bases. This CDR3 contains 16 residues. The trim removed 0 bases at V and 7 bases at J, leaving 5 bases unmatched. The germline gives CDR1 LGHNA, CDR2 YSLEER. CDR3 nucleotide sequence: TGCGCCAGCAGCCAAGACCGGGACAGGGGAGTTGAAAAACTGTTTTTT. This gives the protein CASSQDRDRGVEKLFF.

This clone was seen just once. This rearrangement joins TRBV5-1 to TRBJ2-6, with 8 bases lining up with TRBD1. Germline-derived CDR1 and CDR2 are SGHRS and YFSETQ. CDR3 size: 16 residues. V shed 3 bases, J shed 2 bases, and the junction held 4 bases outside the gene matches. CDR3 in DNA: TGCGCCAGCAGCTGGACAGGGAACCCTGGGGCCAACGTCCTGACTTTC. Translating it yields CASSWTGNPGANVLTF.

This clone was seen a single time. This chain joins TRBV19 and TRBJ1-1; weak D call: TRBD1 (5 bases). Trimming removed 7 bases at V and 6 bases at J, with 21 bases between. The CDR3 consists of 15 residues. The germline CDR1 and CDR2 sequences are LNHDA and SQIVND (reference sequence). CDR3 sequence: CASINPAGKVSEAFF. The CDR3 DNA reads as TGTGCCAGTATCAATCCTGCAGGGAAGGTTTCTGAAGCTTTCTTT.

J is TRBJ1-4 and V is TRBV6-5; D not resolved. Trimming took 4 bases from V and 7 from J, leaving 13 bases between them. The CDR3 has 14 amino acids. Looked up from germline, CDR1 is MNHEY and CDR2 is SVGAGI. CDR3 loop: CASSSGLLREKLFF. The CDR3 DNA reads TGTGCCAGCAGTTCGGGATTGTTACGTGAAAAACTGTTTTTT.

This clone has a handful of counts. This chain links TRBV25-1 with TRBJ1-2, with D unclear. The CDR3 loop spans 14 amino acids. Germline CDR1 and CDR2: MGHDK and SYGVNS. V shed 0 bases and J shed 4 bases, with 9 bases lying between them. The CDR3 protein is CASSEYEGFYGYTF. In DNA form, the CDR3 reads TGTGCCAGCAGTGAATATGAGGGATTCTATGGCTACACCTTC.

The chain joins TRBV5-1 to TRBJ2-7; D might be TRBD1 (6 bases). CDR1 SGHRS and CDR2 YFSETQ come from the germline V gene. V lost 2 bases and J 3 bases, leaving 12 bases between the germline ends. This CDR3 has 14 amino acids. The CDR3, as DNA: TGCGCCAGCAGCTTATTCCAGGGGAACTACGAGCAGTACTTC. Protein sequence: CASSLFQGNYEQYF.

The gene calls are TRBV7-3 and TRBJ2-1, with 10 positions matching TRBD2. J gave up 0 bases and V 1 base, and 12 bases lay outside the gene matches. CDR1 SGHTA and CDR2 FQGTGA come from the germline V gene. The CDR3 covers 20 residues. The CDR3 here is CASSLILAGATIGSYNEQFF. The CDR3 nucleotides read TGTGCCAGCAGCTTAATTCTAGCGGGGGCCACCATTGGCTCCTACAATGAGCAGTTCTTC.

This rearrangement joins TRBV5-1 to TRBJ1-1; D is perhaps TRBD1 (6 bases). The ends were cut back, 2 bases at V and 0 bases at J, with 11 bases in the middle. This CDR3 spans 15 amino acids. Germline CDR1 SGHRS, CDR2 YFSETQ. CDR3 sequence reads: CASSLDGQLNTEAFF. DNA for the CDR3: TGCGCCAGCAGCTTAGACGGACAGCTGAACACTGAAGCTTTCTTT.